Reported below is one TCR beta chain. Assay: immunoSEQ multiplex PCR; the TCRdb copy retains only in-frame clones and omits some. The data contain around 91,000 clones, over 75% of them singletons. Losses at the gene ends were 8 bases for V and 7 bases for J; bases not matched to a gene: 4. Germline CDR1 is KGHSH and CDR2 is LQKENI. There are 12 residues in the CDR3. The data belong to a study of T cell responses to AZD1222 COVID-19 vaccine. The receptor was derived from an adult in good health. The J gene is TRBJ1-2, the V gene TRBV18; 10 nucleotides align to TRBD1. The sample consisted of peripheral blood, taken on day 0 of AZD1222 vaccination. CDR3: CASPGQGGGYTF. DNA of the CDR3: TGTGCCAGCCCCGGACAGGGGGGTGGCTACACCTTC.